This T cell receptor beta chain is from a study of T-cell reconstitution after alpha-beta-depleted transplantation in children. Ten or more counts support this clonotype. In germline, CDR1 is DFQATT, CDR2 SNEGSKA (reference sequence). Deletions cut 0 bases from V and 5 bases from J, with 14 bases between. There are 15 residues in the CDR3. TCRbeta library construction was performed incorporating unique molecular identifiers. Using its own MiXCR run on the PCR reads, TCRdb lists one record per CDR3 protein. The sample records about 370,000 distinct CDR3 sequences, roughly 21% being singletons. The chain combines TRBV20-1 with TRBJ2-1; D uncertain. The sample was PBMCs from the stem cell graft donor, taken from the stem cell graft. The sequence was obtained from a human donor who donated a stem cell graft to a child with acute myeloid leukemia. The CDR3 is CSAREAARRDNEQFF. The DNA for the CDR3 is TGCAGTGCTAGAGAGGCCGCGAGACGGGACAATGAGCAGTTCTTC.